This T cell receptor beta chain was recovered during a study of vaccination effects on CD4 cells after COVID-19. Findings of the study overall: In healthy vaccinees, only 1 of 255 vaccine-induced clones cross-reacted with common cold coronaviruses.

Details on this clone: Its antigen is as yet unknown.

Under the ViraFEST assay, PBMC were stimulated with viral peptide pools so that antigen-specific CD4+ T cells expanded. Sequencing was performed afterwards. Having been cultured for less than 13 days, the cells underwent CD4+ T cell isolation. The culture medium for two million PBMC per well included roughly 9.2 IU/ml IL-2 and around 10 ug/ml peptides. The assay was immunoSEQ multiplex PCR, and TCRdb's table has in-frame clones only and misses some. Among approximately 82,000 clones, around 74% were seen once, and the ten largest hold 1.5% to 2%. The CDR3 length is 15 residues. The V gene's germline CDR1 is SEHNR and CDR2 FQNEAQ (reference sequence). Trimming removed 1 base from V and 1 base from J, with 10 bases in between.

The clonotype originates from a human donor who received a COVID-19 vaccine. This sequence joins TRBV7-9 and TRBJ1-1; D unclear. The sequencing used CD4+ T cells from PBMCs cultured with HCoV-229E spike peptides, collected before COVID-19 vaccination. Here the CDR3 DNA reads TGTGCCAGCAGCTTAGACGGCAGAAAGAACACTGAAGCTTTCTTT. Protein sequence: CASSLDGRKNTEAFF.